Following are 18 T cell receptor beta chains from one sample sequenced in a study of OX40 agonist ivuxolimab in advanced cancers. TCRdb keeps only in-frame clones here, not all; method: immunoSEQ multiplex PCR. The sample has around 50,000 clones; 85% to 90% are singletons. The specimen was CD4+ or CD8+ T cells sorted from blood, collected in a trial of the OX40 agonist ivuxolimab. These receptors all come from an adult with an advanced solid tumor such as melanoma, head and neck, liver or kidney cancer.

This sequence joins TRBV28 and TRBJ1-5; 7 bases are a match to TRBD1. J gave up 6 bases and V 4 bases, and 6 bases lay outside the gene matches. CDR3 length: 14 residues. Germline V lookup: CDR1 MDHEN, CDR2 SYDVKM. For the CDR3, the DNA is TGTGCCAGCAGTTCACAGGGGATTGGTCAGCCCCAGCATTTT. Its protein is CASSSQGIGQPQHF. The full variable domain, with the rest looked up from reference TRBV28 and TRBJ1-5, is DVKVTQSSRYLVKRTGEKVFLECVQDMDHENMFWYRQDPGLGLRLIYFSYDVKMKEKGDIPEGYSVSREKKERFSLILESASTNQTSMYLCASSSQGIGQPQHFGDGTRLSIL.

This clone was seen just once. DNA of the CDR3: TGTGCCAGCAGTCGACAGGGGGGGAATGAGCAGTTCTTC. It is translated as CASSRQGGNEQFF. The V and J genes are TRBV6-5 and TRBJ2-1; 9 bases are shared with TRBD1. The length of the CDR3 is 13 residues. CDR1 MNHEY and CDR2 SVGAGI come from the germline V gene. Unmatched junction bases numbered 3, after V lost 5 bases and J lost 7 bases.

This clone was picked up a small number of times. The chain joins TRBV21-1 to TRBJ1-1. TRBV21-1 is assigned pseudogene status. CDR3 size: 17 residues. The CDR3 DNA reads TGTGCCAGCAGCAAAGATTGGACCCCACCCCTGAACACTGAAGCTTTCTTT. Its protein product is CASSKDWTPPLNTEAFF.

The CDR3 is CASSLSLEGGLSYEQYF. CDR3 bases: TGTGCCAGCAGCTTATCCCTCGAAGGCGGGCTGTCCTACGAGCAGTACTTC. The V call is TRBV13, the J call TRBJ2-7; tentative D call: TRBD2 (5 bases). Deletions cut 2 bases from V and 1 base from J, with 18 bases between. CDR3 length: 17 amino acids. Germline CDR1 reads PRHDT; CDR2 reads FYEKMQ (reference sequence).

This chain links TRBV6-4 with TRBJ1-5; D uncertain. Germline-derived CDR1 and CDR2 are MRHNA and SNTAGT. The CDR3 covers 17 residues. Trimming stripped 2 bases from V and 0 bases from J, with 14 bases between. The CDR3 loop is CASSDPREYYSNQPQHF. Written as DNA, the CDR3 is TGTGCCAGCAGTGACCCGAGGGAGTATTATAGCAATCAGCCCCAGCATTTT.

The chain employs TRBV19 and TRBJ2-1; D remains unclear. The CDR3 totals 13 residues. Trimming removed 3 bases at V and 3 bases at J, with 6 bases between. Germline CDR1 LNHDA, CDR2 SQIVND (reference sequence). The chain's CDR3 is CASSMNGYNEQFF. CDR3 DNA: TGTGCCAGTAGTATGAATGGCTACAATGAGCAGTTCTTC.

A word on this clone: The junction differs from germline at one of its ends, possibly a read error. The chain combines TRBV5-1 with TRBJ2-2; D is ambiguous. CDR3 length equals 15 residues. The germline V gene encodes CDR1 SGHRS and CDR2 YFSETQ. The CDR3 nucleotides read TGCGCCAGCACCCCGGCGTCGGCGAAGACCGGGGAGCTGTTTTTT. It codes for CASTPASAKTGELFF.

The chain couples TRBV19 to TRBJ1-3, with 7 nucleotides matching TRBD1. The germline CDR1 and CDR2 sequences are LNHDA and SQIVND (reference sequence). The CDR3 spans 16 residues. V was pared by 5 bases and J by 3 bases, with 10 bases of the junction left unmatched. Written as DNA, the CDR3 is TGTGCCAGTAGTCCCTCCGAGGGGGCGCGTGGAAACACCATATATTTT. It specifies CASSPSEGARGNTIYF.

The chain carries TRBV27 and TRBJ2-1; D uncertain. V gave up 3 bases and J gave up 5 bases, with 11 bases separating them. Germline V CDR1 and CDR2: MNHEY, SMNVEV (reference sequence). The CDR3 has 14 residues. CDR3 nucleotide sequence: TGTGCCAGCAGTTTCATGATCCCCAACAATGAGCAGTTCTTC. It specifies CASSFMIPNNEQFF.

The gene calls are TRBV5-1 and TRBJ2-1; tentative D call: TRBD1 (5 bases). This CDR3 spans 11 amino acids. Germline CDR1 SGHRS, CDR2 YFSETQ. The CDR3 coding sequence is TGCGCGTCAGGGATCTACAATGAGCAGTTCTTC. It encodes CASGIYNEQFF.

This clone was recorded once. V usage is TRBV27 and J usage is TRBJ1-6, with 8 bases fitting TRBD1. The CDR3 loop spans 15 amino acids. CDR1 and CDR2 (germline): MNHEY, SMNVEV (reference sequence). The junction had 4 bases not matched to a gene; V was cut back by 5 bases and J by 4 bases. The CDR3 loop reads CASSDTGGYNSPLHF. For the CDR3, the DNA is TGTGCCAGCAGTGACACAGGGGGGTATAATTCACCCCTCCACTTT.

The J gene is TRBJ2-1, the V gene TRBV14; no definite D call. V was trimmed by 2 bases and J by 9 bases, leaving 14 bases between them. CDR1 is SGHDN, CDR2 FVKESK, per germline. The CDR3 totals 14 residues. CDR3 residues: CASSQTAAGFEQFF. CDR3 sequence (DNA): TGTGCCAGCAGCCAAACCGCGGCCGGGTTTGAGCAGTTCTTC.

The J gene is TRBJ2-3, the V gene TRBV14; 7 nucleotides match TRBD1. The CDR3 loop spans 16 amino acids. The V segment lost 4 bases and the J segment 3 bases; nucleotides outside the gene matches: 10. Germline V gene lookup returns CDR1 SGHDN and CDR2 FVKESK. The CDR3 here is CASSPPPGTVTDTQYF. The CDR3 bases are TGTGCCAGCAGCCCCCCTCCCGGGACAGTTACAGATACGCAGTATTTT. Full variable domain (remainder filled in from reference TRBV14 and TRBJ2-3): EAGVTQFPSHSVIEKGQTVTLRCDPISGHDNLYWYRRVMGKEIKFLLHFVKESKQDESGMPNNRFLAERTGGTYSTLKVQPAELEDSGVYFCASSPPPGTVTDTQYFGPGTRLTVL.

In nucleotides, the CDR3 is TGTGCCAGTAAGGGGAAGTCGAACACCGGGGAGCTGTTTTTT. Amino acid sequence: CASKGKSNTGELFF. This rearrangement joins TRBV19 to TRBJ2-2, with D possibly TRBD1 on 5 matching bases. Germline V CDR1 and CDR2: LNHDA, SQIVND (reference sequence). This CDR3 contains 14 residues. Trimming left V 7 bases short and J 0 bases short, with 9 bases between.

The chain links TRBV6-5 to TRBJ2-1, with a weak D call TRBD2 (6 bases). CDR1 and CDR2 from the germline V gene are MNHEY and SVGAGI. CDR3 length: 15 residues. Trimming cost V 6 bases and J 4 bases, with 16 bases left between them. The CDR3 here is CASRGLDSGYNEQFF. CDR3 sequence (DNA): TGTGCCAGCAGGGGGCTTGATAGCGGTTACAATGAGCAGTTCTTC.

As for this clone: Its ends do not fully match the called genes, so a read error is possible. This chain links TRBV27 with TRBJ1-5, with D uncertain. This CDR3 is 13 amino acids long. Germline CDR1 reads MNHEY; CDR2 reads SMNVEV (reference sequence). The CDR3 here is CACWASSSQPQHF. Written as DNA, the CDR3 is TGTGCCTGCTGGGCCTCTAGCAGTCAGCCCCAGCATTTT.

The V gene is TRBV5-1, the J gene TRBJ1-2; the D is unclear. V gave up 8 bases and J gave up 4 bases, with 27 bases separating them. This CDR3 is 17 amino acids long. Per germline, CDR1 SGHRS and CDR2 YFSETQ. The CDR3 coding sequence is TGCGCCAGGGCGATGGGTTTAGTGAGGGAACTCCTCTATGGCTACACCTTC. Protein sequence: CARAMGLVRELLYGYTF.

This clone turned up a few times. This same CDR3 is encoded by further DNA sequences in the sample. The rearrangement uses TRBV19 and TRBJ1-1, with D unclear. CDR3 length: 13 amino acids. Trimming left V 3 bases short and J 1 base short, with 6 bases between. Germline V gene data show CDR1 as LNHDA and CDR2 as SQIVND (reference sequence). CDR3 bases: TGTGCCAGTAGTATTGGTCCGAACACTGAAGCTTTCTTT. Amino acid sequence: CASSIGPNTEAFF.